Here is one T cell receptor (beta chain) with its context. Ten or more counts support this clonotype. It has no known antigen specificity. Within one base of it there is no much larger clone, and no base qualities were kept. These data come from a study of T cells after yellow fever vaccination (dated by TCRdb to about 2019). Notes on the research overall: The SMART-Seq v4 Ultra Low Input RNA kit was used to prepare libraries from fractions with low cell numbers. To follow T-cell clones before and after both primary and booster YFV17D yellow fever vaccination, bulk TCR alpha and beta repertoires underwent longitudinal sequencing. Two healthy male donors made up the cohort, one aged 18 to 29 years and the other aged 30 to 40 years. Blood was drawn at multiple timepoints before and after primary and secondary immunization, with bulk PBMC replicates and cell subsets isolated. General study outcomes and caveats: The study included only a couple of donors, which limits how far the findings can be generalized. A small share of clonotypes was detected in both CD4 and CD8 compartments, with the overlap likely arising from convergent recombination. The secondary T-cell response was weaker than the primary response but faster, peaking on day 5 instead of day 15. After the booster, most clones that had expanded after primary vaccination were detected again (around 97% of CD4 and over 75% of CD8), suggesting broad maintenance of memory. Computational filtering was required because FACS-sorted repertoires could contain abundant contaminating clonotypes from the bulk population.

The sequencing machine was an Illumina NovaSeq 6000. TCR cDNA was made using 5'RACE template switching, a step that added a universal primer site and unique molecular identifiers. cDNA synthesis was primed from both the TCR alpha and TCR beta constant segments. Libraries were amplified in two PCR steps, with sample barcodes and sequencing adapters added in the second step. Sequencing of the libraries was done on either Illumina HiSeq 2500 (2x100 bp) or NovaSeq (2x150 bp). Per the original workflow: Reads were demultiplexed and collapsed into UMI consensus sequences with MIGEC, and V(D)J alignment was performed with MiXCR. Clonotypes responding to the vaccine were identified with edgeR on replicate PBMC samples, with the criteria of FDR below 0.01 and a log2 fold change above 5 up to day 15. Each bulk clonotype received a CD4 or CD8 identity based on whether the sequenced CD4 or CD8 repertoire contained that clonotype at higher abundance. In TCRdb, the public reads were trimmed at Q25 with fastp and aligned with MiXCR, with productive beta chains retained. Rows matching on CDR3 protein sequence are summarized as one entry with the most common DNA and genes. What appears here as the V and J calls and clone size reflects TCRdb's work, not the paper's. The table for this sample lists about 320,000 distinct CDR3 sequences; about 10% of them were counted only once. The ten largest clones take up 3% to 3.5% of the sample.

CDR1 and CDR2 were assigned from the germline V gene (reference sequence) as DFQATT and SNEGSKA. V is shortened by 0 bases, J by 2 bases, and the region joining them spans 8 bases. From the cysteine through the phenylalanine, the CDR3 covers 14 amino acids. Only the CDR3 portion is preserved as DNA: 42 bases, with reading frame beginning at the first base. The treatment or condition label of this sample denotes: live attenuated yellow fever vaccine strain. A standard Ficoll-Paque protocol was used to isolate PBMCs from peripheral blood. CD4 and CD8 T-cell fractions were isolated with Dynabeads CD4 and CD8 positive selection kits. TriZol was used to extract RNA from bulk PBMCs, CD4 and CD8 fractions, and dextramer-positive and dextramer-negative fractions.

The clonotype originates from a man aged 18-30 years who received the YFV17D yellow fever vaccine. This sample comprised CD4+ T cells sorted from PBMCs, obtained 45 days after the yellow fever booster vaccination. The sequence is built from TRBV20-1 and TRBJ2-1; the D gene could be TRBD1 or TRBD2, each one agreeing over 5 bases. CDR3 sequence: CSARDGDPYNEQFF. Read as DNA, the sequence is TGCAGTGCTAGAGATGGGGACCCCTACAATGAGCAGTTCTTC.